One sample yielded the 20 T cell receptor beta chains listed below, sequenced in a study of cytomegalovirus exposure and HLA in healthy donors. The primer mix had 60 Vbeta and 13 Jbeta primers. Assay: immunoSEQ multiplex PCR; the TCRdb copy retains only in-frame clones and omits some. The sample totals around 75,000 clones. The sample taken for sequencing was PBMCs. Every receptor here comes from a man between 45 and 60 years old in good health and CMV-seropositive.

Worth noting for this clone: This sample includes further DNA sequences coding for the same CDR3. The chain employs TRBV19 and TRBJ2-7, with D maybe TRBD2 (5 bases). CDR3 size: 13 residues. Deletions cut 3 bases from V and 0 bases from J, with 6 bases between. Per germline, CDR1 LNHDA and CDR2 SQIVND (reference sequence). The CDR3 is CASSIGGSYEQYF. The CDR3 coding sequence is TGTGCCAGTAGTATCGGAGGCTCCTACGAGCAGTACTTC.

J is TRBJ1-1 and V is TRBV5-4, with 8 positions matching TRBD1. The CDR3 is made up of 12 amino acids. The germline CDR1 and CDR2 sequences are SGHNT and YYREEE (reference sequence). The ends lost 4 bases at V and 6 bases at J; junction bases unmatched: 2. The CDR3 coding sequence is TGTGCCAGCAGCCCGGACAGGGCTGAAGCTTTCTTT. Translated, it gives CASSPDRAEAFF.

The V gene is TRBV5-1, the J gene TRBJ2-2; 7 nucleotides agree with TRBD1. Per the germline V gene, CDR1 is SGHRS and CDR2 is YFSETQ. The CDR3 extends over 16 amino acids. Trimming took 1 base from V and 3 from J; bases not matched to a gene: 6. CDR3 loop: CASSLNRDSYTGELFF. Written as DNA, the CDR3 is TGCGCCAGCAGCTTGAACCGGGACAGCTACACCGGGGAGCTGTTTTTT. The full variable domain, with the rest looked up from reference TRBV5-1 and TRBJ2-2, is KAGVTQTPRYLIKTRGQQVTLSCSPISGHRSVSWYQQTPGQGLQFLFEYFSETQRNKGNFPGRFSGRQFSNSRSEMNVSTLELGDSALYLCASSLNRDSYTGELFFGEGSRLTVL.

This sequence joins TRBV5-6 and TRBJ1-1; 10 bases map to TRBD1. Germline CDR1 is SGHDT and CDR2 is YYEEEE. The CDR3 sequence is 14 residues long. The junction had 4 bases not matched to a gene; V was cut back by 4 bases and J by 4 bases. The CDR3 reads CASSAGTGATEAFF. The CDR3 bases are TGTGCCAGCAGCGCCGGGACAGGGGCCACTGAAGCTTTCTTT.

The chain is built from TRBV11-2 and TRBJ2-5; D remains ambiguous. Germline-derived CDR1 and CDR2 are SGHAT and FQNNGV. The ends were cut back, 0 bases at V and 1 base at J, with 6 bases in the middle. The CDR3 contains 14 residues. In DNA form, the CDR3 reads TGTGCCAGCAGCTTAGACTGGAGCCAAGAGACCCAGTACTTC. Translation gives CASSLDWSQETQYF.

The chain is built from TRBV5-6 and TRBJ1-5; no clear D gene. Trimming took off 4 bases at V and 0 bases at J, with 5 bases between the two ends. The CDR3 runs to 13 residues. Germline CDR1 reads SGHDT; CDR2 reads YYEEEE. CDR3 DNA: TGTGCCAGCAGCCGCTATAGCAATCAGCCCCAGCATTTT. Amino acid sequence: CASSRYSNQPQHF.

The rearrangement links TRBV5-5 to TRBJ2-2; D gene ambiguous. The CDR3 runs to 15 residues. Looked up from germline, CDR1 is SGHKS and CDR2 is YYEKEE (reference sequence). V lost 6 bases to trimming and J lost 1 base, with 13 bases between them. The CDR3 loop reads CASKRESLNTGELFF. The CDR3 DNA follows: TGTGCCAGCAAGAGAGAGAGCCTGAACACCGGGGAGCTGTTTTTT.

This chain connects TRBV7-9 to TRBJ1-1; no firm D call. With 4 bases removed from V and 2 bases from J, the gap between germline ends came to 11 bases. The CDR3 consists of 14 residues. Germline CDR1 and CDR2: SEHNR and FQNEAQ (reference sequence). The CDR3, as DNA: TGTGCCAGCAGCTCCCCGGGAGGAAACACTGAAGCTTTCTTT. The encoded protein is CASSSPGGNTEAFF.

To note about this clone: The DNA is omitted, as the CDR3 cannot be located on it reliably, and the CDR3 follows TCRdb's listing. The chain employs TRBV9 and TRBJ2-7; TRBD2, as called in the table, went unchecked against the DNA. The CDR3 numbers 13 amino acids, ends counted. Germline lookup yields CDR1 SGDLS and CDR2 YYNGEE. CDR3 sequence: CASSVETISVQYF.

The V gene is TRBV7-8, the J gene TRBJ2-7, with TRBD1 as a possible D gene (5 bases). Germline V CDR1 and CDR2: SGHVS, FQNEAQ. The V end lost 4 bases, the J end lost 1 base, and 14 bases lay between the germline ends. This CDR3 is built from 15 residues. CDR3 nucleotides: TGTGCCAGCAGCTCCTCCAGGGTGGAGTCCTACGAGCAGTACTTC. Residues: CASSSSRVESYEQYF.

This chain uses TRBV6-1 with TRBJ2-7, with D possibly matching TRBD1 (7 bases). Between the trimmed V and J ends, which lost 5 bases and 2 bases, there was a span of 13 bases. CDR1 and CDR2 (germline): MNHNS, SASEGT. This CDR3 comprises 14 residues. The CDR3 DNA is TGTGCCAGCAGTCACACAGGGGAGGCCTACGAGCAGTACGTC. Translating it yields CASSHTGEAYEQYV.

The chain recombines TRBV4-1 with TRBJ1-5; D possibly corresponds to TRBD1 (5 bases). CDR1 and CDR2 (germline): MGHRA, YSYEKL. Trimming took off 4 bases at V and 0 bases at J, with 13 bases between the two ends. The CDR3 consists of 16 residues. CDR3 sequence (DNA): TGCGCCAGCAGCCGATTGGGGGGGATTAGCAATCAGCCCCAGCATTTT. Its protein product is CASSRLGGISNQPQHF.

The chain uses TRBV4-1 and TRBJ2-2, with TRBD2 as a possible D gene (5 bases). CDR3 length equals 17 residues. Germline V CDR1 and CDR2: MGHRA, YSYEKL. Between the trimmed V and J ends, which lost 2 bases and 4 bases, there was a span of 17 bases. The CDR3 here is CASSQSGLTAGTGELFF. The DNA of the CDR3 is TGCGCCAGCAGCCAATCGGGTCTCACGGCGGGCACCGGGGAGCTGTTTTTT.

The chain recombines TRBV7-9 with TRBJ2-7; 9 bases match TRBD1. The CDR3 has 16 residues. Germline V gives CDR1 SEHNR, CDR2 FQNEAQ (reference sequence). J gave up 1 base and V 4 bases, and 8 bases lay outside the gene matches. As DNA, the CDR3 is TGTGCCAGCAGCTCTTGGGACAGGGAAATATCCTACGAGCAGTACGTC. Encoded protein: CASSSWDREISYEQYV.

The rearrangement links TRBV10-2 to TRBJ1-5, with TRBD1 as a possible D gene (5 bases). Deletions cut 0 bases from V and 4 bases from J, with 13 bases between. The CDR3 sequence is 16 residues long. The V gene's germline CDR1 is WSHSY and CDR2 SAAADI. DNA of the CDR3: TGCGCCAGCAGTGAGTCGTTTTCTGGGGGGAATCAGCCCCAGCATTTT. The encoded protein is CASSESFSGGNQPQHF.

V and J are TRBV5-7 and TRBJ2-7; 8 nucleotides align to TRBD1. TRBV5-7 carries the ORF label, with uncertain function. V was pared by 4 bases and J by 3 bases, with 9 bases of the junction left unmatched. The CDR3 runs 15 residues. CDR3 bases: TGTGCCAGCAGCCCTATGGACAGGGAGGTCTACGAGCAGTACGTC. Translation gives CASSPMDREVYEQYV.

The chain joins TRBV29-1 to TRBJ1-1, with D possibly matching TRBD1 (6 bases). This CDR3 spans 12 amino acids. Germline V CDR1 and CDR2: SQVTM, ANQGSEA. V shed 5 bases and J shed 5 bases, with 12 bases lying between them. In nucleotides, the CDR3 is TGCAGCGTTTCAGAGGGGGTGACTGAAGCTTTCTTT. Its translation is CSVSEGVTEAFF.

The V call is TRBV4-2, the J call TRBJ1-1, with 7 nucleotides matching TRBD1. Germline V gene sequence: CDR1 LGHNA, CDR2 YNFKEQ. Losses at the gene ends were 0 bases for V and 1 base for J; bases not matched to a gene: 8. This CDR3 is 17 amino acids long. The CDR3 loop reads CASSQDLKGARNTEAFF. The CDR3 DNA is TGTGCCAGCAGCCAAGATTTGAAGGGGGCTAGGAACACTGAAGCTTTCTTT.

About this clone: Within the sample, other DNA sequences also encode this same CDR3. The chain couples TRBV19 to TRBJ2-3; 7 bases match TRBD2. The CDR3 extends over 18 amino acids. Germline V gene lookup returns CDR1 LNHDA and CDR2 SQIVND (reference sequence). CDR3 nucleotide sequence: TGTGCTTCCAGAAAGTTGGAGGGTCTAGCGGTTAGCACAGATACGCAGTATTTT. It codes for CASRKLEGLAVSTDTQYF.

V is TRBV5-1 and J is TRBJ2-5; 7 bases are a match to TRBD1. This CDR3 is built from 15 residues. V shed 4 bases and J 6 bases; nucleotides not matched to a gene: 12. Per germline, CDR1 SGHRS and CDR2 YFSETQ. The CDR3 DNA follows: TGCGCCAGCAGCCTCGAACAGGGGCCAAGTCAGACCCAGTACTTC. Encoded protein: CASSLEQGPSQTQYF.